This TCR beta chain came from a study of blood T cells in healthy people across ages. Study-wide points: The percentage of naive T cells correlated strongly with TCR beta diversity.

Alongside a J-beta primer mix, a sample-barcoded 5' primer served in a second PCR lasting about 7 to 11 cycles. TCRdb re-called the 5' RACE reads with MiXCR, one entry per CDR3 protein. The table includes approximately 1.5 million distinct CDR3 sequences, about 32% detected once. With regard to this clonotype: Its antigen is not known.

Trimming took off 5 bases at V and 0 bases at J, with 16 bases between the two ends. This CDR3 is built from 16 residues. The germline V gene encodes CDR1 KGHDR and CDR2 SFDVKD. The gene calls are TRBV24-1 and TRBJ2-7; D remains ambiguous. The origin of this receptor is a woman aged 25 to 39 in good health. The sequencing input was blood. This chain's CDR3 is CATSGRRQRISYEQYF. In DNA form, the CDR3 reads TGTGCCACCAGTGGTCGTCGGCAGAGGATCTCCTACGAGCAGTACTTC.